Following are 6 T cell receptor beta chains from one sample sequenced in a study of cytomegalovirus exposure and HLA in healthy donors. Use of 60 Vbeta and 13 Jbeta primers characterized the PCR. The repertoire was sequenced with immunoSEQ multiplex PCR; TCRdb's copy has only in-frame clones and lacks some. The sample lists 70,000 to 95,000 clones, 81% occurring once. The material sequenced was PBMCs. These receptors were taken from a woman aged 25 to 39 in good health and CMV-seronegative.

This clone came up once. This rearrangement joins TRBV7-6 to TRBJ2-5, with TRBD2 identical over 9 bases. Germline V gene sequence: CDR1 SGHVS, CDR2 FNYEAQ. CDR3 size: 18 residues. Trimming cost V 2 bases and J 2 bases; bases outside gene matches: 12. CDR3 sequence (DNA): TGTGCCAGCAGCTTACGCTTAGCGGGGGAAATCGTACAAGAGACCCAGTACTTC. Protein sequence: CASSLRLAGEIVQETQYF.

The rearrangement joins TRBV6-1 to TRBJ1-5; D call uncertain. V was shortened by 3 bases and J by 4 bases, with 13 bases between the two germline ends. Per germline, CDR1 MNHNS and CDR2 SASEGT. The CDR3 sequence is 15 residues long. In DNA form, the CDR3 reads TGTGCCAGCAGTGACGGACTGTCGAGGAATCAGCCCCAGCATTTT. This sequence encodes CASSDGLSRNQPQHF.

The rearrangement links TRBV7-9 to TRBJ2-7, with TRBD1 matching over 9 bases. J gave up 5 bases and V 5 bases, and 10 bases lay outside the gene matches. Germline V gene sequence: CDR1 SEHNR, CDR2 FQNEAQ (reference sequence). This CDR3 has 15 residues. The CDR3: CASSPPGQGYHEQYF. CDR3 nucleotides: TGTGCCAGCAGCCCTCCGGGACAGGGATACCACGAGCAGTACTTC. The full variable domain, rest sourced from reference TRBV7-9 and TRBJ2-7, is DTGVSQNPRHKITKRGQNVTFRCDPISEHNRLYWYRQTLGQGPEFLTYFQNEAQLEKSRLLSDRFSAERPKGSFSTLEIQRTEQGDSAMYLCASSPPGQGYHEQYFGPGTRLTVT.

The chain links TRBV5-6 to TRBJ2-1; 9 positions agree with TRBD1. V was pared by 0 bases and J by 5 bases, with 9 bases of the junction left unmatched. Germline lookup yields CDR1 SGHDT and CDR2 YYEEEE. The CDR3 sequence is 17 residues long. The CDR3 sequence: CASSLDPGTGTHNEQFF. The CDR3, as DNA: TGTGCCAGCAGCTTGGACCCCGGGACAGGGACCCACAATGAGCAGTTCTTC.

CDR3 amino acids: CASSKEGSRFGGVSTDTQYF. DNA for the CDR3: TGTGCCAGCAGCAAAGAGGGGTCCCGTTTCGGCGGGGTGAGCACAGATACGCAGTATTTT. This rearrangement joins TRBV21-1 to TRBJ2-3; TRBD2, as called in the table, went unchecked against the DNA. TRBV21-1 constitutes a pseudogene. CDR3 length: 20 amino acids.

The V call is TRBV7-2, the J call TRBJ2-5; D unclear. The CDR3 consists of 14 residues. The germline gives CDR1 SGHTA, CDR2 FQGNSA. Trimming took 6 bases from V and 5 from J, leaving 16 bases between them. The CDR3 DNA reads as TGTGCCAGCAGGGTAAACCTCGCGCTGGAGACCCAGTACTTC. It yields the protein CASRVNLALETQYF.